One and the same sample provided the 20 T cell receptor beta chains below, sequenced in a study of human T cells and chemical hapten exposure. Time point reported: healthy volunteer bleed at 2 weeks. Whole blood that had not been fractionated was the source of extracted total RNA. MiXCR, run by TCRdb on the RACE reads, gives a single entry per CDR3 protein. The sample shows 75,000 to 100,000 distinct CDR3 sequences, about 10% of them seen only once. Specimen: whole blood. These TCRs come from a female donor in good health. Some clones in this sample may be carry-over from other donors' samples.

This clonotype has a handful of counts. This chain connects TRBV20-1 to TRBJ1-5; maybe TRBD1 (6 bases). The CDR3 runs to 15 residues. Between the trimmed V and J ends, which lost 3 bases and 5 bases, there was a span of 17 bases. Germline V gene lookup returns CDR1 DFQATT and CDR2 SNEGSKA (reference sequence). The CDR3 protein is CSASQVGRGDQPQHF. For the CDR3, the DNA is TGCAGTGCTAGTCAGGTTGGCAGGGGTGATCAGCCCCAGCATTTT.

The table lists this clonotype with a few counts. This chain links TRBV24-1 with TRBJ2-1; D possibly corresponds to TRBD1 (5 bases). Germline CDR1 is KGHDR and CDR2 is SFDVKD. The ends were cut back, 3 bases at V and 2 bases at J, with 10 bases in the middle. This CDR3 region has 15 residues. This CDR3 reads CATSDQTATYNEQFF. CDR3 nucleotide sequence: TGTGCCACCAGTGATCAGACAGCTACCTACAATGAGCAGTTCTTC.

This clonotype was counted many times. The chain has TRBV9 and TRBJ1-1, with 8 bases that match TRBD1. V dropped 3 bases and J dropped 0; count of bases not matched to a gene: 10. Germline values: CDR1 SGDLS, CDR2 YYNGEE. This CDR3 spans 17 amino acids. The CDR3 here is CASSGGTGKTMNTEAFF. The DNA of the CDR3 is TGTGCCAGCAGCGGAGGGACAGGCAAGACCATGAACACTGAAGCTTTCTTT.

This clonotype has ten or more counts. The CDR3 protein is CSANPTLAGITDTQYF. The CDR3 DNA sequence: TGCAGTGCTAATCCAACCTTAGCGGGGATCACAGATACGCAGTATTTT. The V call is TRBV20-1, the J call TRBJ2-3; TRBD2 matches at 8 bases. The V and J ends lost 4 bases and 2 bases, in that order; junction bases with no gene match: 11. The CDR3 loop spans 16 amino acids. The V gene's germline CDR1 is DFQATT and CDR2 SNEGSKA (reference sequence).

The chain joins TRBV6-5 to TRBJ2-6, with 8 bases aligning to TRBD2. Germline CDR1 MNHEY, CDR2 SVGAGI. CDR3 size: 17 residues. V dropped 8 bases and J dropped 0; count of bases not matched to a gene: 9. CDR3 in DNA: TGTGCCAGCCTGGCTAGCGGGTTTTCCTCTGGGGCCAACGTCCTGACTTTC. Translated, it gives CASLASGFSSGANVLTF.

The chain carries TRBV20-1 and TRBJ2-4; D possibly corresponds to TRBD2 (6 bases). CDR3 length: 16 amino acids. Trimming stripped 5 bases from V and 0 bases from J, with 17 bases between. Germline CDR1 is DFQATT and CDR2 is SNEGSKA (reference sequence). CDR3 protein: CSALGGNSLAKNIQYF. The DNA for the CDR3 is TGCAGTGCTCTAGGAGGGAATTCACTAGCCAAAAACATTCAGTACTTC.

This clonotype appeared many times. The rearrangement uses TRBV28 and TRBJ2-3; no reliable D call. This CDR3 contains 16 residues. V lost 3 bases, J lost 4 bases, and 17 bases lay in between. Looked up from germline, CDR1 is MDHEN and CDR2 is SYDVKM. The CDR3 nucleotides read TGTGCCAGCAGTTTTAACGACCTCGTTGAGGCAGATACGCAGTATTTT. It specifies CASSFNDLVEADTQYF.

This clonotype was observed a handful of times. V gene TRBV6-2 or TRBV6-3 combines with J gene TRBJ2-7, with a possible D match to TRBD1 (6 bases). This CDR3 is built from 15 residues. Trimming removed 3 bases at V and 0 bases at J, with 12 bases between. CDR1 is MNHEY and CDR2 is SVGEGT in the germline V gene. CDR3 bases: TGTGCCAGCAGTTATGACAGGAAGGCCTCCTACGAGCAGTACTTC. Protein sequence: CASSYDRKASYEQYF.

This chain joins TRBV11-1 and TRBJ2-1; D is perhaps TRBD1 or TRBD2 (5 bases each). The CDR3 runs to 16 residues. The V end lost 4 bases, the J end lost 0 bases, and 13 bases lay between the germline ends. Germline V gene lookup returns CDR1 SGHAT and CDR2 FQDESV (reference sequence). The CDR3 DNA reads TGTGCCAGCAGCTCCCAAGCGGACACCTCCTACAATGAGCAGTTCTTC. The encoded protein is CASSSQADTSYNEQFF.

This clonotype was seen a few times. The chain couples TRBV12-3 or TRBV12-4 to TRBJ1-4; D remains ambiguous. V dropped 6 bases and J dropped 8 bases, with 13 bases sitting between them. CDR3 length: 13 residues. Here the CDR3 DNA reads TGTGCCAGCAGCGAGGCCTCCCCGGAAAAACTGTTTTTT. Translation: CASSEASPEKLFF.

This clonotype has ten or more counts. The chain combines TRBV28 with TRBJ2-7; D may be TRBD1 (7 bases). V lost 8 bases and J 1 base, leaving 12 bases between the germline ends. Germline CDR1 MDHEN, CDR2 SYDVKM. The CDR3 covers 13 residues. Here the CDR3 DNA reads TGTGCCAGCGGCGGGACAGCGTCCTACGAGCAGTACTTC. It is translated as CASGGTASYEQYF.

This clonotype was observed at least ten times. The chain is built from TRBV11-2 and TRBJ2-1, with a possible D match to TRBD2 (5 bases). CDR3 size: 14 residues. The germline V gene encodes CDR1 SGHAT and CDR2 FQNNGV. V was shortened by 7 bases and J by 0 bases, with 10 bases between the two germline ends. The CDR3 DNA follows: TGTGCCAGCACCGATGGACTCTCCTACAATGAGCAGTTCTTC. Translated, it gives CASTDGLSYNEQFF.

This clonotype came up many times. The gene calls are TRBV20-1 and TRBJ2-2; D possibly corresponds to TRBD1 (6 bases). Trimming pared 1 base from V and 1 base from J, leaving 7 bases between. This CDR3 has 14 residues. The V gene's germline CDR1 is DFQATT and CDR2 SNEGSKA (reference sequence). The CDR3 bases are TGCAGTGCTAGAGGACAGGAGAACACCGGGGAGCTGTTTTTT. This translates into CSARGQENTGELFF.

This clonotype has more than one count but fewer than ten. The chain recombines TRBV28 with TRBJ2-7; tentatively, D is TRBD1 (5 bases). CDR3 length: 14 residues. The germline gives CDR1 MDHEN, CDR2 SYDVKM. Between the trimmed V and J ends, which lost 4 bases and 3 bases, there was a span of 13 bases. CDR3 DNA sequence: TGTGCCAGCAGTTCCCAGGGAACCCTCTACGAGCAGTACTTC. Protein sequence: CASSSQGTLYEQYF.

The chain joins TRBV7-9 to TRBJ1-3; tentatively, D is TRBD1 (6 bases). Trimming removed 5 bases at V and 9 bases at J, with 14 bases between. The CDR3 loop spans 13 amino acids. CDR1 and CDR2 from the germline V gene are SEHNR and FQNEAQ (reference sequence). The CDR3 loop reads CASSPDRIVTIYF. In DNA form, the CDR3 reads TGTGCCAGCAGCCCAGACAGGATTGTCACCATATATTTT.

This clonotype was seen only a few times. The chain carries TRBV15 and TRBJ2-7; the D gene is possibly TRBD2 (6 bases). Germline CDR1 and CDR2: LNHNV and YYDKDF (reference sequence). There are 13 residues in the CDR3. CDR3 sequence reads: CATSTSRGLPGSV. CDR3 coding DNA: TGTGCCACCAGCACTTCACGCGGACTACCAGGAAGCGTC.

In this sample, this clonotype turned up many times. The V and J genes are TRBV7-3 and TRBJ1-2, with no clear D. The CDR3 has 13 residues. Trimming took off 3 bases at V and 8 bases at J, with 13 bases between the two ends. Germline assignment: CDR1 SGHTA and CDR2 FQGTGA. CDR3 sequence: CASSFTSLRGYTF. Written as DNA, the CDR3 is TGTGCCAGCAGCTTTACGTCCCTCAGGGGCTACACCTTC.

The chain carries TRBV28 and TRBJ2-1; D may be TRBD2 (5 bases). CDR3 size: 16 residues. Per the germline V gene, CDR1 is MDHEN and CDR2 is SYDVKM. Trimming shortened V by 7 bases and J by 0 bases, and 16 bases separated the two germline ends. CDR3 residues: CASTPLAQSSYNEQFF. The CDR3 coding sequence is TGTGCCAGCACCCCGCTAGCCCAGAGCTCCTACAATGAGCAGTTCTTC. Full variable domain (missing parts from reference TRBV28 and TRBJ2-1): DVKVTQSSRYLVKRTGEKVFLECVQDMDHENMFWYRQDPGLGLRLIYFSYDVKMKEKGDIPEGYSVSREKKERFSLILESASTNQTSMYLCASTPLAQSSYNEQFFGPGTRLTVL.

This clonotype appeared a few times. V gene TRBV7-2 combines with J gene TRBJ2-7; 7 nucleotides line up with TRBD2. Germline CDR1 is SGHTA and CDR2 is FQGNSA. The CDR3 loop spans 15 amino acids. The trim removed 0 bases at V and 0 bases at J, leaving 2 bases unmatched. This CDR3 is CASSLAGGSSYEQYF. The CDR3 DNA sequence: TGTGCCAGCAGCTTAGCTGGCGGGAGCTCCTACGAGCAGTACTTC.

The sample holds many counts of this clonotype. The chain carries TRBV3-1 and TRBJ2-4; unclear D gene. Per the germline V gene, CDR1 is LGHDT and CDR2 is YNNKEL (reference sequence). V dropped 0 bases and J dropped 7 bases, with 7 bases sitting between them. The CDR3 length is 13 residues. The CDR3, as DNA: TGTGCCAGCAGCCAAGATATGGGGAACATTCAGTACTTC. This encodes CASSQDMGNIQYF. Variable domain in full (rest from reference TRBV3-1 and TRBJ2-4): DTAVSQTPKYLVTQMGNDKSIKCEQNLGHDTMYWYKQDSKKFLKIMFSYNNKELIINETVPNRFSPKSPDKAHLNLHINSLELGDSAVYFCASSQDMGNIQYFGAGTRLSVL.